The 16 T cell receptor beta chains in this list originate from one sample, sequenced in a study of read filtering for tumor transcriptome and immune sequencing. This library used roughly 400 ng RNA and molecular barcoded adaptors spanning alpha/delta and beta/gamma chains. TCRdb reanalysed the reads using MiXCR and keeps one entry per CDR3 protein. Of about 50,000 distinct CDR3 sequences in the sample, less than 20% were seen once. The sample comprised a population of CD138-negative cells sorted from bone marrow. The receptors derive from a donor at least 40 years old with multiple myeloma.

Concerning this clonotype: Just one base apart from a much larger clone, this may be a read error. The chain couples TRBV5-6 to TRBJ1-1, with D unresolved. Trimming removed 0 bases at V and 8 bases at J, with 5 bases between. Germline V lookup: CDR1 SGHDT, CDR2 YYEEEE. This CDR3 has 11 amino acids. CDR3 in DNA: TGTGCCAGCAGCTTGGACAAGGAAGCTTTCTTT. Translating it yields CASSLDKEAFF.

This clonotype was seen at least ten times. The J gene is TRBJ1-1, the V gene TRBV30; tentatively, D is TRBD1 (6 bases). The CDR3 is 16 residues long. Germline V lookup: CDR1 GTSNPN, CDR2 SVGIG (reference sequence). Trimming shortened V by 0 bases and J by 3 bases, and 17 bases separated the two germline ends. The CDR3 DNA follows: TGTGCCTGGAGTGTACGTGGGGGGCCTAGGTACACTGAAGCTTTCTTT. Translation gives CAWSVRGGPRYTEAFF. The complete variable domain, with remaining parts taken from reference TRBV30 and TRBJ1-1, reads SQTIHQWPATLVQPVGSPLSLECTVEGTSNPNLYWYRQAAGRGLQLLFYSVGIGQISSEVPQNLSASRPQDRQFILSSKKLLLSDSGFYLCAWSVRGGPRYTEAFFGQGTRLTVV.

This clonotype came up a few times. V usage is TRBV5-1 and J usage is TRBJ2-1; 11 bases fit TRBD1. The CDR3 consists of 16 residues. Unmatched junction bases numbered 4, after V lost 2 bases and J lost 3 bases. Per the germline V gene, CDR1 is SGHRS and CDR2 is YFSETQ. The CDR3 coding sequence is TGCGCCAGCAGCTTAACCGGGACAGGGGGCTACAATGAGCAGTTCTTC. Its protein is CASSLTGTGGYNEQFF.

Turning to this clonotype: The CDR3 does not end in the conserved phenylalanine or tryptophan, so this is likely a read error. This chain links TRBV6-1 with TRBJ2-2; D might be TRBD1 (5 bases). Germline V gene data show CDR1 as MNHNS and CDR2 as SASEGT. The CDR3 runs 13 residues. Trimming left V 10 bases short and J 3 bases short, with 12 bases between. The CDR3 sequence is CANRTRDTGELFL. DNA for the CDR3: TGTGCCAACAGGACCAGGGACACCGGGGAGCTGTTTCTT.

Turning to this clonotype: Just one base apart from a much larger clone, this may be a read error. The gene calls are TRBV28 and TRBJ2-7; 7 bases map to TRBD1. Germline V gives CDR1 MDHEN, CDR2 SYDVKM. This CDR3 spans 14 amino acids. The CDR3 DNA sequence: TGTGCCGGCAGTTTAGGGACAGTGACTTACGAGCAGTACTTC. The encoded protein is CAGSLGTVTYEQYF.

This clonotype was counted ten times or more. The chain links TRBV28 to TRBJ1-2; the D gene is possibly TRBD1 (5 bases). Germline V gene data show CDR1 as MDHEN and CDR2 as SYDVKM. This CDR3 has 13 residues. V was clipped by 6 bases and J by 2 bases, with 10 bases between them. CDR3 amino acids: CASSWGANYGYTF. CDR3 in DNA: TGTGCCAGCAGCTGGGGCGCAAACTATGGCTACACCTTC.

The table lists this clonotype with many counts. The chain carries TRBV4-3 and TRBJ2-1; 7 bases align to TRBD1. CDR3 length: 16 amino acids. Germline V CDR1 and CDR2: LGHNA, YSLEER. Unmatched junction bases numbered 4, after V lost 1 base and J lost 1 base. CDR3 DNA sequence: TGCGCCAGCAGCCAAGGACAGGGAGTATCCTACAATGAGCAGTTCTTC. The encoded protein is CASSQGQGVSYNEQFF.

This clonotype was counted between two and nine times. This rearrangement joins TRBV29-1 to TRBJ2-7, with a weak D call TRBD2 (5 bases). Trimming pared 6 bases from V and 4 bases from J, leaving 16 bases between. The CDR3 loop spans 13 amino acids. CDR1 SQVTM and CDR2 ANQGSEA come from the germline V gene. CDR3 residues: CSVRAEGRYEQYF. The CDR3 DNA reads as TGCAGCGTCAGAGCGGAAGGAAGATACGAGCAGTACTTC.

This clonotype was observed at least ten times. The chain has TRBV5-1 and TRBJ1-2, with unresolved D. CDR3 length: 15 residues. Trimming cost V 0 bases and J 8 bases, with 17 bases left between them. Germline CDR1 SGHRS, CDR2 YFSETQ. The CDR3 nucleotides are TGCGCCAGCAGCTTGGAGAGCGGAGGCTCTGGGGGCTACACCTTC. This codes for CASSLESGGSGGYTF.

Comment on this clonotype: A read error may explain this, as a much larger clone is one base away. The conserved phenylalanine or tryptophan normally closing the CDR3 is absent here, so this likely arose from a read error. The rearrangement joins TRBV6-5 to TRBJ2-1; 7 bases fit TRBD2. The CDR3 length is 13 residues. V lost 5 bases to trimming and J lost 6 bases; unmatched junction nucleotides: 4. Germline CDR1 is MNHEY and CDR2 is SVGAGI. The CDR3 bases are TGTGCCAGCAGTAAAGGGACTACCAATGAGCAGTTCTCC. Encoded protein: CASSKGTTNEQFS.

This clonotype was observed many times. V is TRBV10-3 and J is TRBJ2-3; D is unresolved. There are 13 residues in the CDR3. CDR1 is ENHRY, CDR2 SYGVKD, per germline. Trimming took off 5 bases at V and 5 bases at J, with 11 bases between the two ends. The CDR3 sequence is CAISPPVRDTQYF. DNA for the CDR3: TGTGCCATCAGTCCTCCAGTCCGAGATACGCAGTATTTT.

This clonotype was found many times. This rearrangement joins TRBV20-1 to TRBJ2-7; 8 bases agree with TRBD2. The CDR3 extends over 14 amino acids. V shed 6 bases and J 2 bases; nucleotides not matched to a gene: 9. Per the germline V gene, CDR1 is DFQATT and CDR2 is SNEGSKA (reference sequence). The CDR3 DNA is TGCAGTGCAACCGAATCGGGGGGGACCTACGAGCAGTACTTC. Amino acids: CSATESGGTYEQYF.

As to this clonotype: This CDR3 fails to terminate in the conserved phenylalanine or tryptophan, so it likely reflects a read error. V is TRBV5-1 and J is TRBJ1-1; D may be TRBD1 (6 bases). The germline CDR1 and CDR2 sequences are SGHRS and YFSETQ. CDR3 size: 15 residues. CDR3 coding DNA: TGCGCCAGCAGTTCGGACCCGACAGGAGGTACTGGAGCTTTCCTT. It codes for CASSSDPTGGTGAFL.

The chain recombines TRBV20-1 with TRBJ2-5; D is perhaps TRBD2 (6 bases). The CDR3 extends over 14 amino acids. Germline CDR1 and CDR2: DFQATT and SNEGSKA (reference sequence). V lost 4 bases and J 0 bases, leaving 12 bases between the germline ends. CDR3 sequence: CSATPAGHQETQYF. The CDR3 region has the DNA TGCAGTGCTACCCCAGCGGGCCACCAAGAGACCCAGTACTTC.

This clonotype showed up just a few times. The CDR3 is CSLHPSGQRETQYF. The CDR3 region has the DNA TGCAGTCTCCACCCCTCGGGGCAGCGAGAGACCCAGTACTTC. This chain links TRBV20-1 with TRBJ2-5; D might be TRBD1 or TRBD2, each matching 5 bases. Trimming left V 8 bases short and J 4 bases short, with 20 bases between. The length of the CDR3 is 14 residues. Germline V lookup: CDR1 DFQATT, CDR2 SNEGSKA (reference sequence).

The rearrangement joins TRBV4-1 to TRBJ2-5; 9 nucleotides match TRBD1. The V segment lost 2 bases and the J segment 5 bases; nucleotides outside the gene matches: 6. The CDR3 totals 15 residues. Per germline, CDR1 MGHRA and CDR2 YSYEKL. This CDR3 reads CASSQLGQGSETQYF. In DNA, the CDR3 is TGCGCCAGCAGCCAATTGGGACAGGGTTCGGAGACCCAGTACTTC.